These 22 T cell receptor beta chains were all obtained from the same sample, sequenced in a study of blood T cells in healthy people across ages. With a J-beta primer mix and a sample-barcoded 5' primer, a second PCR ran about 7 to 11 cycles. TCRdb passed the 5' RACE reads through MiXCR, listing each CDR3 protein once. The profile covers 760,000 or so distinct CDR3 sequences, with around a quarter appearing a single time and 9.4% taken by the ten largest. The same specimen was also included in a second study, on T cells of mothers and their children.

Sequencing used blood. The receptors were gathered from a boy between 5 and 17 years old in good health.

This clonotype was detected only a few times. The chain employs TRBV11-2 and TRBJ2-7; TRBD2 might be the D (6 bases). The V end lost 4 bases, the J end lost 0 bases, and 13 bases lay between the germline ends. Per the germline V gene, CDR1 is SGHAT and CDR2 is FQNNGV. The CDR3 contains 15 residues. CDR3 bases: TGTGCCAGCAGCTGGAGGGGCGGAGACTCCTACGAGCAGTACTTC. The encoded protein is CASSWRGGDSYEQYF. The full variable domain, completed using reference TRBV11-2 and TRBJ2-7, is EAGVAQSPRYKIIEKRQSVAFWCNPISGHATLYWYQQILGQGPKLLIQFQNNGVVDDSQLPKDRFSAERLKGVDSTLKIQPAKLEDSAVYLCASSWRGGDSYEQYFGPGTRLTVT.

This clonotype was detected only a few times. The V gene is TRBV9, the J gene TRBJ2-2; D is perhaps TRBD1 (6 bases). V shed 4 bases and J shed 6 bases, with 19 bases lying between them. The CDR3 runs to 16 residues. Germline loops: CDR1 SGDLS, CDR2 YYNGEE. Here the CDR3 reads CASSPKTGPEAGELFF. Here the CDR3 DNA reads TGTGCCAGCAGCCCAAAGACAGGCCCCGAGGCCGGGGAGCTGTTTTTT.

In this sample, this clonotype turned up many times. The CDR3 here is CASSLGGQGSYEQYF. The CDR3 coding sequence is TGTGCCAGCAGCTTAGGAGGACAGGGGTCCTACGAGCAGTACTTC. J is TRBJ2-7 and V is TRBV7-9; 9 nucleotides agree with TRBD1. J lost 1 base, V lost 1 base, and 2 bases had no gene match. Germline V gene lookup returns CDR1 SEHNR and CDR2 FQNEAQ (reference sequence). The CDR3 has 15 residues.

The chain is built from TRBV20-1 and TRBJ2-7, with a weak D call TRBD1 (5 bases). V was cut by 1 base and J by 3 bases, with 13 bases left in between. Per the germline V gene, CDR1 is DFQATT and CDR2 is SNEGSKA (reference sequence). The CDR3 runs to 14 residues. The CDR3 loop is CSARGQGLNYEQYF. The CDR3 nucleotides are TGCAGTGCTAGAGGGCAGGGCCTAAACTACGAGCAGTACTTC.

This clonotype was detected many times. The chain is built from TRBV11-2 and TRBJ1-6; D might be TRBD1 (6 bases). This CDR3 spans 12 amino acids. Trimming stripped 3 bases from V and 12 bases from J, with 9 bases between. Germline V CDR1 and CDR2: SGHAT, FQNNGV. CDR3 sequence reads: CASSFGGGPLHF. CDR3 coding DNA: TGTGCCAGCAGCTTTGGAGGGGGACCCCTCCACTTT.

This clonotype has more than one count but fewer than ten. The CDR3 sequence is CASSPPMRRAETQYF. The CDR3 DNA sequence: TGTGCCAGCAGCCCCCCTATGCGCAGGGCAGAGACCCAGTACTTC. The genes are TRBV7-8 and TRBJ2-5, with TRBD1 as a possible D gene (5 bases). Germline CDR1 SGHVS, CDR2 FQNEAQ. The V and J ends lost 5 bases and 4 bases respectively, with 17 bases between them. This CDR3 has 15 residues.

The chain employs TRBV7-9 and TRBJ2-1; D not resolved. This CDR3 has 12 amino acids. The V end lost 7 bases, the J end lost 5 bases, and 9 bases lay between the germline ends. Germline lookup yields CDR1 SEHNR and CDR2 FQNEAQ (reference sequence). CDR3 residues: CASTTANNEQFF. In DNA form, the CDR3 reads TGTGCCAGCACCACGGCGAACAATGAGCAGTTCTTC.

The rearrangement links TRBV18 to TRBJ2-5; a possible D gene is TRBD1 (5 bases). TRBJ2-7 matches the DNA end more closely, so the J call is doubtful. Germline-derived CDR1 and CDR2 are KGHSH and LQKENI. The CDR3 is 16 residues long. This CDR3 is CASSTLGRVASYEQYF. The CDR3 DNA sequence: TGTGCCAGCTCTACTCTGGGCAGGGTCGCCTCCTACGAGCAGTACTTC.

This clonotype showed up just a few times. CDR3 sequence: CASSLFSAGDPQFF. The CDR3 nucleotides read TGTGCCAGCAGTTTGTTTTCGGCGGGGGACCCGCAGTTCTTC. The J gene is TRBJ2-1, the V gene TRBV28; 7 bases are a match to TRBD2. Looked up from germline, CDR1 is MDHEN and CDR2 is SYDVKM. CDR3 length: 14 amino acids. J gave up 12 bases and V 3 bases, and 11 bases lay outside the gene matches.

This clonotype was found many times. The V and J genes are TRBV7-2 and TRBJ2-4, with unresolved D. The CDR3 has 13 residues. Trimming removed 1 base from V and 10 bases from J, with 11 bases in between. Germline CDR1 reads SGHTA; CDR2 reads FQGNSA. The CDR3 here is CASSLELGRIQYF. CDR3 DNA: TGTGCCAGCAGCTTAGAGCTAGGTCGGATTCAGTACTTC.

For the CDR3, the DNA is TGCAGTGCTAAGCCCCTTGGGGGGACGAACACTGAAGCTTTCTTT. Encoded protein: CSAKPLGGTNTEAFF. This sequence joins TRBV20-1 and TRBJ1-1, with TRBD1 as a possible D gene (5 bases). The CDR3 is made up of 15 amino acids. V lost 4 bases and J 1 base, leaving 16 bases between the germline ends. CDR1 is DFQATT and CDR2 is SNEGSKA in the germline V gene (reference sequence).

This chain connects TRBV24-1 to TRBJ2-7, with no clear D. CDR1 is KGHDR and CDR2 is SFDVKD in the germline V gene. Trimming stripped 6 bases from V and 0 bases from J, with 8 bases between. This CDR3 is built from 13 residues. The CDR3 sequence is CATSSASSYEQYF. The CDR3 nucleotides read TGTGCCACCAGTTCGGCGAGCTCCTACGAGCAGTACTTC.

This clonotype was detected only a few times. This chain links TRBV5-1 with TRBJ2-1, with TRBD1 as a possible D gene (7 bases). The DNA end is a closer match to TRBJ2-5, so the J assignment may be wrong. CDR3 length equals 15 residues. Germline V lookup: CDR1 SGHRS, CDR2 YFSETQ. The CDR3 loop is CASRTQGGLQETQYF. The CDR3 DNA sequence: TGCGCCAGCCGGACCCAGGGGGGACTGCAAGAGACCCAGTACTTC.

This clonotype was observed a handful of times. The chain uses TRBV14 and TRBJ2-7; perhaps TRBD1 as D (5 bases). CDR1 and CDR2 (germline): SGHDN, FVKESK. CDR3 length: 14 amino acids. Trimming pared 1 base from V and 0 bases from J, leaving 7 bases between. The chain's CDR3 is CASSQVGDSYEQYF. Written as DNA, the CDR3 is TGTGCCAGCAGCCAAGTAGGGGACTCCTACGAGCAGTACTTC. The variable domain in full, completed from reference TRBV14 and TRBJ2-7, reads EAGVTQFPSHSVIEKGQTVTLRCDPISGHDNLYWYRRVMGKEIKFLLHFVKESKQDESGMPNNRFLAERTGGTYSTLKVQPAELEDSGVYFCASSQVGDSYEQYFGPGTRLTVT.

This clonotype turned up a few times. V gene TRBV18 combines with J gene TRBJ2-5; 7 bases are shared with TRBD1. After removal of 4 bases from V and 3 bases from J, the junction contained 5 bases not matched to a gene. There are 14 residues in the CDR3. Germline V gene data show CDR1 as KGHSH and CDR2 as LQKENI. Here the CDR3 DNA reads TGTGCCAGCTCACTTCAACAGGGGAAAGAGACCCAGTACTTC. It specifies CASSLQQGKETQYF.

The J gene is TRBJ1-1, the V gene TRBV6-6; 10 bases fit TRBD1. From germline, CDR1 is MNHNY and CDR2 SVGAGI (reference sequence). The V gene end was trimmed by 2 bases and the J gene end by 1 base; junction bases not matched to a gene: 4. The length of the CDR3 is 16 residues. CDR3 DNA: TGTGCCAGCAGTTACGCCGGGACAGGGGCGAACACTGAAGCTTTCTTT. Translating gives CASSYAGTGANTEAFF.

Ten or more counts support this clonotype. The CDR3 nucleotides are TGCGCCAGCAGTGTTGGTCAGAACACCGGGGAGCTGTTTTTT. It translates to CASSVGQNTGELFF. The chain couples TRBV10-2 to TRBJ2-2; no clear D. Germline V gives CDR1 WSHSY, CDR2 SAAADI. V was shortened by 4 bases and J by 1 base, with 7 bases between the two germline ends. The CDR3 is 14 amino acids.

This clonotype was found a few times. This rearrangement joins TRBV7-2 to TRBJ2-7, with D unclear. CDR3 length equals 13 residues. Germline CDR1 SGHTA, CDR2 FQGNSA. The V end lost 6 bases, the J end lost 2 bases, and 11 bases lay between the germline ends. CDR3 loop: CASSPIQTYEQYF. CDR3 bases: TGTGCCAGCAGTCCCATCCAAACCTACGAGCAGTACTTC.

The V and J genes are TRBV28 and TRBJ2-5, with 12 bases aligning to TRBD2. The trim removed 5 bases at V and 11 bases at J, leaving 12 bases unmatched. Germline V lookup: CDR1 MDHEN, CDR2 SYDVKM. The CDR3 extends over 15 amino acids. CDR3 region: CASSDLAGGKGEQYF. In nucleotides, the CDR3 is TGTGCCAGCAGTGACCTAGCGGGAGGGAAGGGGGAGCAGTACTTC.

V usage is TRBV5-1 and J usage is TRBJ1-4; 9 bases are shared with TRBD1. This CDR3 comprises 15 residues. V was pared by 1 base and J by 6 bases, with 4 bases of the junction left unmatched. Germline lookup yields CDR1 SGHRS and CDR2 YFSETQ. CDR3: CASSLRGQGYEKLFF. CDR3 DNA: TGCGCCAGCAGCTTGAGGGGACAGGGTTATGAAAAACTGTTTTTT.

The chain uses TRBV9 and TRBJ2-3; D possibly corresponds to TRBD2 (6 bases). The V gene's germline CDR1 is SGDLS and CDR2 YYNGEE. The CDR3 is made up of 15 amino acids. V was pared by 0 bases and J by 0 bases, with 8 bases between. CDR3 sequence reads: CASSVAGRSTDTQYF. In DNA, the CDR3 is TGTGCCAGCAGCGTAGCGGGGAGGAGCACAGATACGCAGTATTTT.

This clonotype has only a few counts. V and J are TRBV7-9 and TRBJ2-5; TRBD1 might be the D (5 bases). The assigned J gene may be wrong: the sequence end matches TRBJ2-7 better. CDR1 SEHNR and CDR2 FQNEAQ come from the germline V gene (reference sequence). This CDR3 region has 14 residues. The CDR3, as DNA: TGTGCCAGCAGCTCGAGCCAGGGAATGGACGAGCAGTACTTC. This encodes CASSSSQGMDEQYF.